This T cell receptor (beta chain) was identified in a study of vaccination effects on CD4 cells after COVID-19 (dated by TCRdb to between 2021 and 2024). Some background on the complete study: Post-vaccine samples across the study were collected a median of 72 days after the second dose, with a range of 14 to 241. Cultures from other donors in the study were sequenced with the Oncomine TCR Beta short-read assay on an Illumina iSeq 100. A total of around eleven COVID-19 convalescent patients and a handful of SARS-CoV-2-naive healthy vaccine recipients were included in the full study. In both COVID-19 convalescent patients and infection-naive vaccine recipients, the study compared SARS-CoV-2 spike-specific CD4+ TCR repertoires from before mRNA vaccination with those from after it.

There are 12 amino acids in the CDR3, from cysteine to phenylalanine inclusive. Only the CDR3 region is kept as DNA, spanning 36 bases read in frame from base 1. According to the germline V gene, CDR1 reads SGHDT and CDR2 reads YYEEEE. The trim is 0 bases for V and 8 bases for J, with a gap of 8 bases between the germline ends. Regarding this clone: Its antigen specificity is not known. Nothing much larger sits one base from this clone, and base qualities are not available.

Library creation used the immunoSEQ multiplex PCR assay. DNA from the cultured, isolated CD4+ T cells was subjected to TCR beta CDR3 sequencing. Regarding the original processing steps: Non-productive TCR sequences were removed and reads were trimmed to the CDR3 region, keeping CDR3s of at least 7 amino acids. The MANAFEST web app was used to identify antigen-specific clonotypes by comparing expansion in peptide wells with expansion in reference cultures. To count as positive, a clone had to show expansion at FDR<0.05 compared with the reference and with all other wells, an odds ratio above 5, and a frequency above 0.1% in two replicate wells. Clonotypes significantly expanded in SARS-CoV-2 spike wells and in at least one common cold coronavirus spike condition were defined as cross-reactive. CDR3 similarity was assessed by Levenshtein distance using the stringdist R package, and unrooted trees were constructed with ape in R 3.6.1. The source is immuneACCESS, and TCRdb retained only in-frame sequences with V and J called. Part of the clones is not carried over; for the studies checked, unresolved V genes explain less than half of this, and the remainder is unexplained. For V, J and clone size, that table is used; D and trimming come from the DNA. Counted in this sample were 10,000 to 15,000 clones; roughly 70% of them appeared once. The biggest ten clones account for under 10% of the sample.

What the authors observed across the whole study: The study was limited by a small number of convalescent patients and lacked early post-infection timepoints. In healthy vaccine recipients, vaccine-induced clones were almost all SARS-CoV-2 mono-reactive, with only 1 of 255 cross-reactive with common cold coronaviruses. Clones induced by infection and clones induced by vaccination both contracted markedly at late timepoints after vaccination, which fits with T cell responses waning over time.

In the ViraFEST assay, PBMC were stimulated with viral peptide pools, and TCR sequencing was then used to find antigen-specific CD4+ T cell clonotypes based on their expansion. After less than 13 days of culture, CD4+ T cells were isolated with the EasySep CD4+ T cell isolation kit. Two doses of either the BNT162b2 or the mRNA-1273 mRNA SARS-CoV-2 vaccine were administered to participants. The absence of prior SARS-CoV-2 infection in healthy vaccine recipients was confirmed by negative nucleocapsid antibodies before and after vaccination. Each well held two million PBMC cultured in IMDM containing roughly 5% human AB serum, around 10 IU/ml IL-2 and gentamicin, along with approximately 10 ug/ml peptides. Half of the culture medium was replaced with fresh IL-2-containing medium on days 3 and 7. Each peptide stimulation condition was cultured in triplicate wells unless otherwise noted. Using Ficoll-Paque Plus gradient centrifugation, PBMC were separated from whole blood and then either used fresh or cryopreserved at -140C. The spike proteins of SARS-CoV-2 and of the common cold coronaviruses HCoV-NL63, HCoV-OC43 and HCoV-229E were spanned by overlapping peptide pools. Genomic DNA was extracted from cultured CD4+ T cells with the QIAamp micro DNA kit.

The sequence links TRBV5-6 to TRBJ1-1, with TRBD1 tentatively as D gene (5 bases match). This TCR came from a human donor who received a COVID-19 vaccine. Sequences were derived from CD4+ T cells from PBMCs cultured with SARS-CoV-2 spike peptides, sampled after COVID-19 vaccination. What the cell subset or site label conveys for this sample: SARS-CoV-2 spike overlapping peptide pool stimulation. This receptor carries the CDR3 CASSLDRTEAFF. Read as DNA, the sequence is TGTGCCAGCAGCTTGGATCGGACAGAAGCTTTCTTT.